Below, 21 T cell receptor beta chains from the same sample are listed, as sequenced in a study of OX40 agonist ivuxolimab in advanced cancers. The table came from immunoSEQ multiplex PCR; TCRdb's copy has only in-frame clones and leaves some out. The sample has 48,000 or so clones, over 90% seen once. The source was CD4+ or CD8+ T cells sorted from blood, collected in a trial of the OX40 agonist ivuxolimab. The receptors were gathered from an adult with an advanced solid tumor such as melanoma, head and neck, liver or kidney cancer.

This chain connects TRBV29-1 to TRBJ2-1, with TRBD1 as a possible D gene (6 bases). The CDR3 extends over 14 amino acids. V was shortened by 6 bases and J by 2 bases, with 14 bases between the two germline ends. Per germline, CDR1 SQVTM and CDR2 ANQGSEA. CDR3: CSVAGTRTYNEQFF. As DNA, the CDR3 is TGCAGCGTCGCCGGGACACGTACCTACAATGAGCAGTTCTTC.

This sequence joins TRBV7-9 and TRBJ1-3; 8 bases align to TRBD1. The CDR3 has 14 amino acids. Germline V gene lookup returns CDR1 SEHNR and CDR2 FQNEAQ (reference sequence). Trimming took 5 bases from V and 10 from J; bases not matched to a gene: 10. Here the CDR3 reads CASSHGQGGRTIYF. Written as DNA, the CDR3 is TGTGCCAGCAGCCATGGACAGGGAGGAAGGACCATATATTTT.

V and J are TRBV4-1 and TRBJ1-2, with a weak D call TRBD1 (5 bases). Trimming took off 1 base at V and 8 bases at J, with 8 bases between the two ends. The CDR3 totals 12 residues. The germline CDR1 and CDR2 sequences are MGHRA and YSYEKL. The CDR3: CASSQGGRGYTF. CDR3 DNA sequence: TGCGCCAGCAGCCAAGGGGGGAGAGGCTACACCTTC.

The chain joins TRBV9 to TRBJ1-1, with D unresolved. This CDR3 is 13 amino acids long. From germline, CDR1 is SGDLS and CDR2 YYNGEE. V gave up 4 bases and J gave up 1 base, with 8 bases separating them. In DNA, the CDR3 is TGTGCCAGCAGCTCGGTTGGGAACACTGAAGCTTTCTTT. This codes for CASSSVGNTEAFF.

The V call is TRBV7-8, the J call TRBJ1-6, with a tentative D call TRBD1 (5 bases). This CDR3 has 17 amino acids. Germline CDR1 and CDR2: SGHVS and FQNEAQ. V lost 5 bases to trimming and J lost 0 bases, with 14 bases between them. The chain's CDR3 is CASSRRGESSYNSPLHF. As DNA, the CDR3 is TGTGCCAGCAGCAGACGGGGCGAAAGCTCCTATAATTCACCCCTCCACTTT. The whole variable domain, remainder taken from reference TRBV7-8 and TRBJ1-6, is GAGVSQSPRYKVAKRGQDVALRCDPISGHVSLFWYQQALGQGPEFLTYFQNEAQLDKSGLPSDRFFAERPEGSVSTLKIQRTQQEDSAVYLCASSRRGESSYNSPLHFGNGTRLTVT.

V usage is TRBV7-3 and J usage is TRBJ1-2; tentatively, D is TRBD1 (5 bases). Trimming cost V 5 bases and J 0 bases, with 13 bases left between them. The CDR3 extends over 15 amino acids. Germline CDR1 reads SGHTA; CDR2 reads FQGTGA. CDR3 protein: CASSPSGPTNYGYTF. In nucleotides, the CDR3 is TGTGCCAGCAGCCCCTCGGGACCCACTAACTATGGCTACACCTTC.

V is TRBV9 and J is TRBJ2-7; 9 nucleotides align to TRBD1. The CDR3 totals 15 residues. Germline CDR1 SGDLS, CDR2 YYNGEE. The trim removed 4 bases at V and 6 bases at J, leaving 11 bases unmatched. In DNA form, the CDR3 reads TGTGCCAGCAGCACCGGACAGGGGCAGATAGGCGAGCAGTACTTC. Translated: CASSTGQGQIGEQYF.

The chain uses TRBV5-5 and TRBJ2-3; perhaps TRBD2 as D (6 bases). The CDR3 sequence is 13 residues long. The germline V gene encodes CDR1 SGHKS and CDR2 YYEKEE (reference sequence). Between the trimmed V and J ends, which lost 5 bases and 5 bases, there was a span of 12 bases. The DNA for the CDR3 is TGTGCCAGCAGGCGGGACGGGGGAGATACGCAGTATTTT. As protein: CASRRDGGDTQYF.

The genes are TRBV5-1 and TRBJ1-1; D gene uncertain. CDR3 length equals 14 residues. Germline V gene data show CDR1 as SGHRS and CDR2 as YFSETQ. V dropped 4 bases and J dropped 0 bases, with 10 bases sitting between them. The CDR3 loop is CASSPQRVNTEAFF. For the CDR3, the DNA is TGCGCCAGCAGCCCGCAAAGGGTGAACACTGAAGCTTTCTTT.

This clone has a single count. The V gene is TRBV28, the J gene TRBJ1-1; unclear D gene. The CDR3 covers 11 residues. CDR1 and CDR2 from the germline V gene are MDHEN and SYDVKM. Deletions cut 2 bases from V and 4 bases from J, with 2 bases between. The CDR3 here is CASSLATEAFF. CDR3 in DNA: TGTGCCAGCAGTTTAGCCACTGAAGCTTTCTTT.

The V and J genes are TRBV27 and TRBJ1-2, with a possible D match to TRBD1 (5 bases). The CDR3 loop spans 14 amino acids. V gave up 4 bases and J gave up 7 bases, with 16 bases separating them. CDR1 is MNHEY and CDR2 is SMNVEV in the germline V gene (reference sequence). CDR3 residues: CASSSPAGGGGYTF. For the CDR3, the DNA is TGTGCCAGCAGTTCCCCCGCCGGGGGAGGTGGCTACACCTTC.

This chain connects TRBV6-5 to TRBJ1-2; the D is unclear. CDR1 is MNHEY, CDR2 SVGAGI, per germline. Trimming took off 2 bases at V and 3 bases at J, with 7 bases between the two ends. The CDR3 consists of 13 residues. CDR3 amino acids: CASSYSVDYGYTF. CDR3 nucleotide sequence: TGTGCCAGCAGTTACAGTGTGGACTATGGCTACACCTTC.

The J gene is TRBJ2-7, the V gene TRBV6-1, with D uncertain. The V gene lost 9 bases and the J gene lost 6 bases, with 12 bases spanning the gap. The V gene's germline CDR1 is MNHNS and CDR2 SASEGT. This CDR3 region has 11 residues. The CDR3 DNA is TGTGCCAGATGGTACAAAGGCGAGCAGTACGTC. Translation gives CARWYKGEQYV.

A single count supports this clone. The chain employs TRBV6-6 and TRBJ2-7; D is uncertain. Looked up from germline, CDR1 is MNHNY and CDR2 is SVGAGI (reference sequence). CDR3 length equals 14 residues. V dropped 0 bases and J dropped 1 base, with 7 bases sitting between them. The CDR3 region has the DNA TGTGCCAGCAGTTACTCGTCGGTATCCTACGAGCAGTACGTC. This sequence encodes CASSYSSVSYEQYV.

V gene TRBV4-1 combines with J gene TRBJ1-4, with 7 positions matching TRBD1. V was clipped by 6 bases and J by 5 bases; unmatched bases: 3. The CDR3 spans 13 residues. CDR1 MGHRA and CDR2 YSYEKL come from the germline V gene. CDR3 residues: CASRGTANEKLFF. In DNA, the CDR3 is TGCGCCAGCAGAGGGACAGCAAATGAAAAACTGTTTTTT.

J is TRBJ1-5 and V is TRBV6-5, with D tentatively TRBD1 (6 bases). The CDR3 has 15 amino acids. Germline lookup yields CDR1 MNHEY and CDR2 SVGAGI. Trimming cost V 6 bases and J 1 base, with 13 bases left between them. The CDR3 DNA follows: TGTGCCAGCAGCCCCCAGGGGATAAGCAATCAGCCCCAGCATTTT. Residues: CASSPQGISNQPQHF.

The V and J genes are TRBV4-1 and TRBJ2-7, with D perhaps matching TRBD1 or TRBD2 (6 bases each). Trimming took 0 bases from V and 2 from J, leaving 11 bases between them. Germline V lookup: CDR1 MGHRA, CDR2 YSYEKL. The CDR3 is 15 amino acids. The CDR3 reads CASSQDRGAAYEQYV. The CDR3 bases are TGCGCCAGCAGCCAAGATAGGGGGGCAGCCTACGAGCAGTACGTC.

The chain links TRBV19 to TRBJ2-7; TRBD1 aligns across 8 bases. The CDR3 length is 14 residues. The germline V gene has CDR1 LNHDA and CDR2 SQIVND (reference sequence). Trimming at V came to 6 bases and at J to 4 bases, leaving 8 bases not matched to a gene. CDR3 region: CASSRGQAPYEQYF. The CDR3 DNA sequence: TGTGCCAGTAGCCGGGGACAGGCTCCGTACGAGCAGTACTTC. The full variable domain, completed using reference TRBV19 and TRBJ2-7, is DGGITQSPKYLFRKEGQNVTLSCEQNLNHDAMYWYRQDPGQGLRLIYYSQIVNDFQKGDIAEGYSVSREKKESFPLTVTSAQKNPTAFYLCASSRGQAPYEQYFGPGTRLTVT.

This chain links TRBV27 with TRBJ2-5, with TRBD2 matching 8 bases. With 7 bases clipped from V and 3 bases from J, the junction kept 7 bases outside the gene matches. The germline gives CDR1 MNHEY, CDR2 SMNVEV (reference sequence). The length of the CDR3 is 14 residues. DNA of the CDR3: TGTGCCAGCAAAAGTAGCGGGATGAAAGAGACCCAGTACTTC. Residues: CASKSSGMKETQYF.

A single count supports this clone. J is TRBJ1-1 and V is TRBV14; TRBD1 aligns across 7 bases. V trimming: 6 bases; J trimming: 4 bases; junction bases outside the gene matches: 11. The CDR3 is 15 amino acids. Germline lookup yields CDR1 SGHDN and CDR2 FVKESK. The CDR3, as DNA: TGTGCCAGCAGTGACCCCGACAGGGTTCGCACTGAAGCTTTCTTT. Its protein is CASSDPDRVRTEAFF.

V gene TRBV5-6 combines with J gene TRBJ2-5, with D unclear. There are 13 residues in the CDR3. In germline, CDR1 is SGHDT, CDR2 YYEEEE. Trimming stripped 2 bases from V and 2 bases from J, with 7 bases between. CDR3 coding DNA: TGTGCCAGCAGCTTATGGGAACAAGAGACCCAGTACTTC. Protein sequence: CASSLWEQETQYF.